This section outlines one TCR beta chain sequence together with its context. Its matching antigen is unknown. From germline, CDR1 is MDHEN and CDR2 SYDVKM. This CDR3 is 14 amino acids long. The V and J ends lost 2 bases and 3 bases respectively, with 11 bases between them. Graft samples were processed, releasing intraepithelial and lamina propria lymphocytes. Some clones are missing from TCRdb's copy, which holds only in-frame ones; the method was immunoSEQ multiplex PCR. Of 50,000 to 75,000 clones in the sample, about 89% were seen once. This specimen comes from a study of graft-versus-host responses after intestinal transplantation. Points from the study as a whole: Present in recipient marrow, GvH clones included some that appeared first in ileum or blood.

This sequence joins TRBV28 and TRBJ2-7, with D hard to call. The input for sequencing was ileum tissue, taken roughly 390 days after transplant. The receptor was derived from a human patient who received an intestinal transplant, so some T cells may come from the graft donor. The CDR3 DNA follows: TGTGCCAGCAGTTTACGTAGCTTCGACTACGAGCAGTACTTC. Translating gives CASSLRSFDYEQYF.